The table lists the clone carrying this TCR beta chain with a few counts. With 3 bases clipped from V and 1 base from J, the junction kept 1 base outside the gene matches. Germline CDR1 reads SSHAT; CDR2 reads FNYEAQ (reference sequence). The CDR3 covers 15 residues. Reverse transcribing all isolated RNA meant expressed TCRB transcripts were sequenced. An average of about 3.4 million reads was obtained for naive, central memory and regulatory T cell samples. TCRdb keeps only in-frame clones here, not all; method: immunoSEQ multiplex PCR. The table shows roughly 300,000 clones, with 14% occurring only once. This sample stems from a study of beta chain features in type 1 diabetes.

The receptor was derived from a man under 40 in good health. The chain is built from TRBV7-7 and TRBJ2-5; 11 bases agree with TRBD2. The sample taken for sequencing was central memory CD4+ T cells from blood. The CDR3 DNA reads TGTGCCAGCAGCTTTAGCGGGGGGGCCCAAGAGACCCAGTACTTC. Protein sequence: CASSFSGGAQETQYF.